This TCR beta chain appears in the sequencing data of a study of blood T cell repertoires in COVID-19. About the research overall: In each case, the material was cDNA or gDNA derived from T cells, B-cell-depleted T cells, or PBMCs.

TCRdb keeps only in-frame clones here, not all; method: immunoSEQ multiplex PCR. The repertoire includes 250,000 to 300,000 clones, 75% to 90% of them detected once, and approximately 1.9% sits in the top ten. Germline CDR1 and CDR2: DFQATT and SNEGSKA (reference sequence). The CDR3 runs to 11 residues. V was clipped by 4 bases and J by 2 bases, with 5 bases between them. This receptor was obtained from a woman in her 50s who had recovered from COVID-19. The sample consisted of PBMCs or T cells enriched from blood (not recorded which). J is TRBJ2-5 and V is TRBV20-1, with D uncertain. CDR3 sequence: CSAIIQETQYF. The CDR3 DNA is TGCAGTGCTATAATACAAGAGACCCAGTACTTC.